The T cell receptor (beta chain) under discussion was sequenced for a study of T cell responses to AZD1222 COVID-19 vaccine. General observations from the study: Among the donors, most were white British and more were female, and clonal diversity was possibly underestimated. Regions 160-218 and 743-854 dominated among vaccine-associated CD4 TCRs spanning spike. Repertoires were collected only later (after the peak T cell response had occurred). Spike-specific TCR breadth and depth rose after two AZD1222 doses.

Germline V gene sequence: CDR1 SGHDT, CDR2 YYEEEE. The CDR3 sequence is 12 residues long. The V and J ends lost 2 bases and 7 bases respectively, with 10 bases between them. TCRdb's table, derived via immunoSEQ multiplex PCR, lists solely in-frame clones and lacks some. Found here are tens of thousands of clones, approximately 90% of them singletons; the top ten hold about 8%. As to this clone: No antigen is known for it.

The rearrangement uses TRBV5-6 and TRBJ2-7; D gene uncertain. The TCR comes from an adult who received the AZD1222 COVID-19 vaccine. The specimen was peripheral blood, collected 28 days after the second AZD1222 dose. The CDR3 is CASSFLSWEQYF. CDR3 nucleotide sequence: TGTGCCAGCAGCTTTCTTTCGTGGGAGCAGTACTTC.